These T cell receptor beta chains were read from a single sample in a study of vaccination effects on CD4 cells after COVID-19. The antigens these receptors bind are not known. Libraries were prepared by immunoSEQ multiplex PCR; TCRdb keeps only in-frame clonotypes and omits some of them. The sample consists of about 40,000 clones, around 71% of them appearing once. Here the sequenced sample was CD4+ T cells from PBMCs cultured without peptide, taken after COVID-19 vaccination. These receptors were collected from a human donor who received a COVID-19 vaccine. CDR3s include the opening cysteine and the closing phenylalanine or tryptophan. Each record gives: CDR3 DNA, CDR3 protein, J gene, D gene, V gene, clone size. The D gene is left open where the match is weak. Some rows have no size entry. The others give once, few or many, or a class for an expanded clone.

CDR3nt: TGTGCCGCGAAAGTGGGCGGATTGAACACTGAAGCTTTCTTT
CDR3aa: CAAKVGGLNTEAFF
j_gene: TRBJ1-1
d_gene: .
v_gene: TRBV6-5
abundance: .

CDR3nt: TGTGCCAGCAGTGGATGGGACAGAAACAATCAGCCCCAGCATTTT
CDR3aa: CASSGWDRNNQPQHF
j_gene: TRBJ1-5
d_gene: TRBD1
v_gene: TRBV2
abundance: few

CDR3nt: TGTGCCTGGAACCTGGACCTTACGAACACTGAAGCTTTCTTT
CDR3aa: CAWNLDLTNTEAFF
j_gene: TRBJ1-1
d_gene: .
v_gene: TRBV30
abundance: .

CDR3nt: TGTGCCAGCGCCACCTCTGGAAACACCATATATTTT
CDR3aa: CASATSGNTIYF
j_gene: TRBJ1-3
d_gene: .
v_gene: TRBV12-3/TRBV12-4
abundance: .

CDR3nt: TGCGCCAGCAGCTGGGGCCAGGATAATTCACCCCTCCACTTT
CDR3aa: CASSWGQDNSPLHF
j_gene: TRBJ1-6
d_gene: .
v_gene: TRBV5-1
abundance: .

CDR3nt: TGTGCCAGCTCACCCTCCCGGTCCACTGAAGCTTTCTTT
CDR3aa: CASSPSRSTEAFF
j_gene: TRBJ1-1
d_gene: .
v_gene: TRBV18
abundance: .

CDR3nt: TGTGCCACCAGCAGAGGCCTTAGTGGGACTAGCGGGAAAGATACGCAGTATTTT
CDR3aa: CATSRGLSGTSGKDTQYF
j_gene: TRBJ2-3
d_gene: TRBD2
v_gene: TRBV15
abundance: .

CDR3nt: TGTGCCAGCAGTCTGAAGAACAAAACATCAAGGGACCGCACGTCCTACGAGCAGTACTTC
CDR3aa: CASSLKNKTSRDRTSYEQYF
j_gene: TRBJ2-7
d_gene: .
v_gene: TRBV6-2/TRBV6-3
abundance: few

CDR3nt: TGCAGCGTTGTTCCTTTGGTGTCACACTCCGGGGCAGATACGCAGTATTTT
CDR3aa: CSVVPLVSHSGADTQYF
j_gene: TRBJ2-3
d_gene: .
v_gene: TRBV29-1
abundance: .

CDR3nt: TGTGCCAGCTCACCCACTAGCGGGGGGGCAGGAGCCTCTGGGGCCAACGTCCTGACTTTC
CDR3aa: CASSPTSGGAGASGANVLTF
j_gene: TRBJ2-6
d_gene: TRBD2
v_gene: TRBV18
abundance: .

CDR3nt: TGTGCCAGCAGTGACTCTGGGTACAATGAGCAGTTCTTC
CDR3aa: CASSDSGYNEQFF
j_gene: TRBJ2-1
d_gene: .
v_gene: TRBV6-4
abundance: .

CDR3nt: TGTGCCAGCAGCCAAGTTGGTAGCCGGCGACTCTCCCCCAATGAGCAGTTCTTC
CDR3aa: CASSQVGSRRLSPNEQFF
j_gene: TRBJ2-1
d_gene: .
v_gene: TRBV4-2
abundance: .

CDR3nt: TGCGCCAGCAGCCAAGCTCCCAGGGGAATGGACAATGAGCAGTTCTTC
CDR3aa: CASSQAPRGMDNEQFF
j_gene: TRBJ2-1
d_gene: .
v_gene: TRBV4-1
abundance: .

CDR3nt: TGCGCCAGCAGCGCTGACAATCAGGCCGAGCAGTACTTC
CDR3aa: CASSADNQAEQYF
j_gene: TRBJ2-7
d_gene: .
v_gene: TRBV5-1
abundance: once

CDR3nt: TGTGCCAGCAGTCGGGACAGGGATGAGCAGTTCTTC
CDR3aa: CASSRDRDEQFF
j_gene: TRBJ2-1
d_gene: TRBD1
v_gene: TRBV2
abundance: .

CDR3nt: TGTGCCAGCAGTTTCTCAAACCCCGTGGGAGCTTTCTTT
CDR3aa: CASSFSNPVGAFF
j_gene: TRBJ1-1
d_gene: .
v_gene: TRBV6-5
abundance: .

CDR3nt: TGCGCCAGCAGCTTGGGCTACAGGGGGCTCTCCTACAATGAGCAGTTCTTC
CDR3aa: CASSLGYRGLSYNEQFF
j_gene: TRBJ2-1
d_gene: TRBD1
v_gene: TRBV5-1
abundance: .

CDR3nt: TGTGCCAGCCGTAGGGTTAGCAATCAGCCCCAGCATTTT
CDR3aa: CASRRVSNQPQHF
j_gene: TRBJ1-5
d_gene: .
v_gene: TRBV27
abundance: .

CDR3nt: TGTGCCATCAGTCTAGCGGGGGGGGCTCAAGAGACCCAGTACTTC
CDR3aa: CAISLAGGAQETQYF
j_gene: TRBJ2-5
d_gene: TRBD2
v_gene: TRBV10-3
abundance: .

CDR3nt: TGTGCCAGCTCACCAGGATCCGGAAACACCATATATTTT
CDR3aa: CASSPGSGNTIYF
j_gene: TRBJ1-3
d_gene: .
v_gene: TRBV18
abundance: .

CDR3nt: TGTGCCAGCAGTGTCCGGACAGATACGCAGTATTTT
CDR3aa: CASSVRTDTQYF
j_gene: TRBJ2-3
d_gene: .
v_gene: TRBV25-1
abundance: few

CDR3nt: TGTGCCAGCAGTTCGGGACAGAACTATGGCTACACCTTC
CDR3aa: CASSSGQNYGYTF
j_gene: TRBJ1-2
d_gene: TRBD1
v_gene: TRBV28
abundance: .

CDR3nt: TGCGCCAGCAGTGATCCCGGGGGCGTAGGGGGAACTGAAGCTTTCTTT
CDR3aa: CASSDPGGVGGTEAFF
j_gene: TRBJ1-1
d_gene: .
v_gene: TRBV10-2
abundance: .

CDR3nt: TGTGCCAGCCGCCAGGCGCGGGGCATGCAGGAGACCCAGTACTTC
CDR3aa: CASRQARGMQETQYF
j_gene: TRBJ2-5
d_gene: .
v_gene: TRBV7-8
abundance: .

CDR3nt: TGCAGCGTGCTAGGGACAGGGGGAAGGGATCAGCCCCAGCATTTT
CDR3aa: CSVLGTGGRDQPQHF
j_gene: TRBJ1-5
d_gene: TRBD1
v_gene: TRBV29-1
abundance: .

CDR3nt: TGTGCCAGCAGCTCTCCACTAGCGGGAGGGAACAATGAGCAGTTCTTC
CDR3aa: CASSSPLAGGNNEQFF
j_gene: TRBJ2-1
d_gene: TRBD2
v_gene: TRBV7-6
abundance: few

CDR3nt: TGTGCCAGCAGCCCGGGACTGGTCTCCTACGAGCAGTACTTC
CDR3aa: CASSPGLVSYEQYF
j_gene: TRBJ2-7
d_gene: .
v_gene: TRBV7-2
abundance: .

CDR3nt: TGTGCCAGCAGCTGGACAGAGAACACTGAAGCTTTCTTT
CDR3aa: CASSWTENTEAFF
j_gene: TRBJ1-1
d_gene: .
v_gene: TRBV5-6
abundance: .